The 18 T cell receptor beta chains given below trace back to one sample, sequenced in a study of shared clonotypes between healthy human individuals. TCRdb's table, derived via immunoSEQ multiplex PCR, lists solely in-frame clones and lacks some. The sample holds more than 2,000,000 clones, approximately 93% seen once. The sample taken for sequencing was naive CD4+ T cells from PBMCs. Sample subset: CD45RA+ positively selected. These receptors were obtained from a young man in good health. Some clones in this sample may be carry-over from other donors' samples.

Written as DNA, the CDR3 is TGTGCCAGCAGCCCTCCCCGACAGGGCTACACCTTC. It codes for CASSPPRQGYTF. The V call is TRBV28, the J call TRBJ1-2; tentatively, D is TRBD1 (5 bases). The germline CDR1 and CDR2 sequences are MDHEN and SYDVKM. V was trimmed by 6 bases and J by 8 bases, leaving 13 bases between them. This CDR3 has 12 residues.

This clone has just a few counts. Other DNA sequences in the sample encode the same CDR3. The CDR3: CASSWGLAGTDTQYF. Here the CDR3 DNA reads TGCGCCAGCAGCTGGGGACTAGCGGGCACAGATACGCAGTATTTT. The chain recombines TRBV5-1 with TRBJ2-3; TRBD2 matches at 11 bases. The CDR3 totals 15 residues. Trimming took 3 bases from V and 1 from J; bases not matched to a gene: 1. Per germline, CDR1 SGHRS and CDR2 YFSETQ. The entire variable domain, with the rest obtained from reference TRBV5-1 and TRBJ2-3, is as follows: KAGVTQTPRYLIKTRGQQVTLSCSPISGHRSVSWYQQTPGQGLQFLFEYFSETQRNKGNFPGRFSGRQFSNSRSEMNVSTLELGDSALYLCASSWGLAGTDTQYFGPGTRLTVL.

The rearrangement uses TRBV19 and TRBJ2-5; maybe TRBD2 (5 bases). Germline V gene lookup returns CDR1 LNHDA and CDR2 SQIVND (reference sequence). This CDR3 spans 14 amino acids. The V end lost 4 bases, the J end lost 2 bases, and 11 bases lay between the germline ends. CDR3 coding DNA: TGTGCCAGTAGTACGGACTGGGAACAAGAGACCCAGTACTTC. Translation gives CASSTDWEQETQYF. Full variable domain (missing parts from reference TRBV19 and TRBJ2-5): DGGITQSPKYLFRKEGQNVTLSCEQNLNHDAMYWYRQDPGQGLRLIYYSQIVNDFQKGDIAEGYSVSREKKESFPLTVTSAQKNPTAFYLCASSTDWEQETQYFGPGTRLLVL.

The V call is TRBV10-3, the J call TRBJ1-1, with 8 positions matching TRBD1. V dropped 5 bases and J dropped 4; count of bases not matched to a gene: 3. The CDR3 is made up of 13 amino acids. The germline V gene has CDR1 ENHRY and CDR2 SYGVKD. CDR3 DNA: TGTGCCATCAGTTGGACAGGGACCACTGAAGCTTTCTTT. Translating it yields CAISWTGTTEAFF.

The chain has TRBV6-1 and TRBJ1-5; no clear D. Trimming stripped 7 bases from V and 3 bases from J, with 13 bases between. Germline V CDR1 and CDR2: MNHNS, SASEGT. The CDR3 spans 14 residues. DNA for the CDR3: TGTGCCAGCATTGTGAGGCCCTTCAATCAGCCCCAGCATTTT. Protein: CASIVRPFNQPQHF.

This clone was recorded once. This same CDR3 is encoded by further DNA sequences in the sample. The chain joins TRBV5-1 to TRBJ2-3, with D possibly being TRBD1 or TRBD2 (5 bases each). Germline CDR1 reads SGHRS; CDR2 reads YFSETQ. The CDR3 runs 14 residues. Trimming stripped 4 bases from V and 2 bases from J, with 11 bases between. The CDR3 DNA is TGCGCCAGCAGCCCGGGACCACCCACAGATACGCAGTATTTT. This gives the protein CASSPGPPTDTQYF.

This chain connects TRBV19 to TRBJ1-2, with no clear D. The germline V and J ends were trimmed by 0 bases and 4 bases, with 6 bases remaining between them. This CDR3 has 13 residues. Per the germline V gene, CDR1 is LNHDA and CDR2 is SQIVND (reference sequence). CDR3 sequence: CASSIDTGYGYTF. The CDR3 DNA is TGTGCCAGTAGTATAGACACTGGCTATGGCTACACCTTC.

The gene calls are TRBV4-3 and TRBJ2-3; no firm D call. The CDR3 consists of 16 residues. Germline CDR1 LGHNA, CDR2 YSLEER. V dropped 1 base and J dropped 2 bases, with 13 bases sitting between them. The CDR3 protein is CASSQASTPLTDTQYF. DNA for the CDR3: TGCGCCAGCAGCCAAGCGTCAACACCGCTCACAGATACGCAGTATTTT.

The rearrangement links TRBV5-1 to TRBJ2-6; 7 bases fit TRBD2. The CDR3 contains 16 residues. Germline CDR1 reads SGHRS; CDR2 reads YFSETQ. V lost 6 bases and J lost 2; bases outside the gene matches: 8. The CDR3 DNA is TGCGCCAGCACCATGAACGGGGGGACTGGGGCCAACGTCCTGACTTTC. Translated, it gives CASTMNGGTGANVLTF.

The rearrangement uses TRBV5-1 and TRBJ2-2; D unresolved. In germline, CDR1 is SGHRS, CDR2 YFSETQ. V lost 0 bases to trimming and J lost 0 bases, with 9 bases between them. The length of the CDR3 is 16 residues. CDR3: CASSLDGYSNTGELFF. The CDR3, as DNA: TGCGCCAGCAGCTTGGATGGCTACTCGAACACCGGGGAGCTGTTTTTT.

The count of this clone is one. The V call is TRBV28, the J call TRBJ1-2, with D perhaps TRBD1 (5 bases). V lost 7 bases to trimming and J lost 9 bases, with 18 bases between them. This CDR3 is 13 amino acids long. Germline V lookup: CDR1 MDHEN, CDR2 SYDVKM. CDR3 sequence reads: CASTPPGPWSYTF. In DNA form, the CDR3 reads TGTGCCAGCACCCCACCGGGACCCTGGAGCTACACCTTC.

The chain couples TRBV6-5 to TRBJ1-3, with D unresolved. V shed 2 bases and J shed 2 bases, with 7 bases lying between them. CDR1 and CDR2 (germline): MNHEY, SVGAGI. The CDR3 spans 14 residues. CDR3: CASSYRVAGNTIYF. The CDR3 DNA sequence: TGTGCCAGCAGTTACAGGGTGGCTGGAAACACCATATATTTT.

This clone appeared a single time. The V gene is TRBV21-1, the J gene TRBJ2-7; the table calls TRBD1, which could not be checked here. TRBV21-1 is flagged as a pseudogene. The CDR3 has 18 residues. CDR3 region: CASSSDRGEAGDSYEQYF. The CDR3, as DNA: TGTGCCAGCAGCAGCGACAGGGGGGAAGCGGGAGACTCCTACGAGCAGTACTTC.

This chain uses TRBV5-1 with TRBJ2-3; 9 bases are shared with TRBD2. This CDR3 is built from 17 residues. V was pared by 0 bases and J by 1 base, with 6 bases of the junction left unmatched. The germline gives CDR1 SGHRS, CDR2 YFSETQ. This CDR3 reads CASSLAPSGIGTDTQYF. In DNA form, the CDR3 reads TGCGCCAGCAGCTTGGCCCCTAGCGGGATTGGCACAGATACGCAGTATTTT.

The CDR3 nucleotides read TGTGCCAGCAGCCTGGGAGGGGGGGCCTTGGACTATGGCTACACCTTC. This encodes CASSLGGGALDYGYTF. This chain joins TRBV5-4 and TRBJ1-2; TRBD1 might be the D (6 bases). Trimming took off 4 bases at V and 3 bases at J, with 19 bases between the two ends. From germline, CDR1 is SGHNT and CDR2 YYREEE (reference sequence). This CDR3 has 16 residues.

Turning to this clone: Other DNA sequences within the sample encode an identical CDR3. The chain employs TRBV5-1 and TRBJ2-1, with 12 positions matching TRBD2. After removal of 0 bases from V and 7 bases from J, the junction contained 2 bases not matched to a gene. Germline CDR1 SGHRS, CDR2 YFSETQ. This CDR3 spans 15 amino acids. The CDR3 loop reads CASSLVTSGGNEQFF. The DNA of the CDR3 is TGCGCCAGCAGCTTGGTGACTAGCGGGGGAAATGAGCAGTTCTTC.

The rearrangement uses TRBV19 and TRBJ1-2; no firm D call. The CDR3 covers 14 residues. The V end lost 8 bases, the J end lost 4 bases, and 17 bases lay between the germline ends. CDR1 and CDR2 (germline): LNHDA, SQIVND (reference sequence). CDR3 DNA: TGTGCCAGTGACCCGACCGGCGACCTCTATGGCTACACCTTC. It codes for CASDPTGDLYGYTF.

The rearrangement joins TRBV9 to TRBJ1-1; possibly TRBD1 for D (5 bases). Looked up from germline, CDR1 is SGDLS and CDR2 is YYNGEE. V lost 4 bases and J lost 3, with 13 bases in between. CDR3 length: 14 residues. The CDR3 DNA reads as TGTGCCAGCAGCTTCATAGGGGTGGACACTGAAGCTTTCTTT. Translating it yields CASSFIGVDTEAFF.